The present entry profiles one T cell receptor beta chain with its context. Its antigen is still unknown. This entry is derived from a study of pediatric ulcerative colitis. General study results and limits: In rectum, acute severe colitis had expanded clones and less diversity.

Repertoires were generated with immunoSEQ multiplex PCR, while TCRdb's copy carries only in-frame clones and drops some. Here the sample spans 55,000 to 65,000 clones, around 80% being singletons. V was pared by 3 bases and J by 7 bases, with 13 bases between. This CDR3 spans 14 amino acids. The germline V gene encodes CDR1 SNHLY and CDR2 FYNNEI. The origin of this receptor is a boy between 10 and 17 years old with moderate ulcerative colitis. Sample: blood. V usage is TRBV2 and J usage is TRBJ2-1; D remains ambiguous. The CDR3 region is CASSDWVYSNEQFF. CDR3 in DNA: TGTGCCAGCAGTGACTGGGTCTACAGTAATGAGCAGTTCTTC. Variable domain in full (rest from reference TRBV2 and TRBJ2-1): EPEVTQTPSHQVTQMGQEVILRCVPISNHLYFYWYRQILGQKVEFLVSFYNNEISEKSEIFDDQFSVERPDGSNFTLKIRSTKLEDSAMYFCASSDWVYSNEQFFGPGTRLTVL.